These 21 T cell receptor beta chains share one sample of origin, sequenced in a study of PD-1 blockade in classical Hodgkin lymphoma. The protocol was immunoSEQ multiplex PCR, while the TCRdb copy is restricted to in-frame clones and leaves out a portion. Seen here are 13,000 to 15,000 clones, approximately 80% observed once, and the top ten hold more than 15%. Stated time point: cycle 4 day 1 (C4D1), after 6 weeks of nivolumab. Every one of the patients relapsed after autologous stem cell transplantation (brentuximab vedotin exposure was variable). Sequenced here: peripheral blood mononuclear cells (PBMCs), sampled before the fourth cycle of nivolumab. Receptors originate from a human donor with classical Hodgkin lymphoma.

The CDR3 region has the DNA TGTGCCAGCAGCTTAAGCGGGGGCTCCTACAATGAGCAGTTCTTC. Translating it yields CASSLSGGSYNEQFF. V usage is TRBV7-2 and J usage is TRBJ2-1, with 8 bases that match TRBD2. The CDR3 has 15 residues. The ends lost 2 bases at V and 0 bases at J; junction bases unmatched: 0. Germline-derived CDR1 and CDR2 are SGHTA and FQGNSA.

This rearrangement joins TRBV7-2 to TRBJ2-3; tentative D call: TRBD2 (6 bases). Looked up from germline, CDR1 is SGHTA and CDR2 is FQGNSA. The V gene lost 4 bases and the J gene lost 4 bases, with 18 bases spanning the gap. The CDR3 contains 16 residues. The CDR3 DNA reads TGTGCCAGCAGCTCCCGGGGGTCCTGGGCGTCAGATACGCAGTATTTT. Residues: CASSSRGSWASDTQYF. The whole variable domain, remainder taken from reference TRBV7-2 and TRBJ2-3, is GAGVSQSPSNKVTEKGKDVELRCDPISGHTALYWYRQSLGQGLEFLIYFQGNSAPDKSGLPSDRFSAERTGGSVSTLTIQRTQQEDSAVYLCASSSRGSWASDTQYFGPGTRLTVL.

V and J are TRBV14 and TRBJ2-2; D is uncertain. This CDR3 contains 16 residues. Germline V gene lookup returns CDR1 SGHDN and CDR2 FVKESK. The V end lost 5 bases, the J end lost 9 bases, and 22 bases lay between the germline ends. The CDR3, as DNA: TGTGCCAGCAGCTCCGAGGACCCAGACGGTGGGAGGGAGCTGTTTTTT. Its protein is CASSSEDPDGGRELFF.

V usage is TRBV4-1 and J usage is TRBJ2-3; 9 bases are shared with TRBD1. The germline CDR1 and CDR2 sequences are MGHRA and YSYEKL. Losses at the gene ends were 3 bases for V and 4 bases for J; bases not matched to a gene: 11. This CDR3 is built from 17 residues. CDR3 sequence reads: CASSQRGGTGWADTQYF. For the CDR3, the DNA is TGCGCCAGCAGCCAGAGGGGTGGGACAGGGTGGGCAGATACGCAGTATTTT.

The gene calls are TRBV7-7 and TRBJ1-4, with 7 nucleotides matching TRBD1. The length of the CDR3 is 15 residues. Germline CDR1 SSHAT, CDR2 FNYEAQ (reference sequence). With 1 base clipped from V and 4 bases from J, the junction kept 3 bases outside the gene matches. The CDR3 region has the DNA TGTGCCAGCAGCTTAGGAACAGGGGTTAATGAAAAACTGTTTTTT. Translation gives CASSLGTGVNEKLFF.

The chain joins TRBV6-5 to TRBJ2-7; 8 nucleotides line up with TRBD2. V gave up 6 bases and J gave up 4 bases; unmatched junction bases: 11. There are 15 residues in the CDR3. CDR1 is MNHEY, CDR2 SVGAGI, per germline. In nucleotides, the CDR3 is TGTGCCAGCAGCCCATTTCGGGGGGGTGATTACGAGCAGTACTTC. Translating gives CASSPFRGGDYEQYF.

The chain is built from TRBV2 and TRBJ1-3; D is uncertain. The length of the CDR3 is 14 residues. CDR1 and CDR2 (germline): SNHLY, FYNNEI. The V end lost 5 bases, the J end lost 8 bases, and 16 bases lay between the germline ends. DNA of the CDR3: TGTGCCAGCAGTTGGCAAACGGAAATTGACACCATATATTTT. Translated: CASSWQTEIDTIYF.

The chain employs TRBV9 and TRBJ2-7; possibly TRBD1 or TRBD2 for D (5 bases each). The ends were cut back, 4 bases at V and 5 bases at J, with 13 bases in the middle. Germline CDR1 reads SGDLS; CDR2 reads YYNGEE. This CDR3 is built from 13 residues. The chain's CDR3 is CASSRGPLDEQYF. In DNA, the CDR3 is TGTGCCAGCAGCCGGGGACCTCTGGACGAGCAGTACTTC.

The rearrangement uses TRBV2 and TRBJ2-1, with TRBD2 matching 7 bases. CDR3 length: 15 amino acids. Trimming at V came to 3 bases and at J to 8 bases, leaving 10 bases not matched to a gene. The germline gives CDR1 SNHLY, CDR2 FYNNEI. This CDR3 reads CASSDEGGGVYEQFF. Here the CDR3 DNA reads TGTGCCAGCAGTGATGAGGGCGGGGGAGTCTATGAGCAGTTCTTC.

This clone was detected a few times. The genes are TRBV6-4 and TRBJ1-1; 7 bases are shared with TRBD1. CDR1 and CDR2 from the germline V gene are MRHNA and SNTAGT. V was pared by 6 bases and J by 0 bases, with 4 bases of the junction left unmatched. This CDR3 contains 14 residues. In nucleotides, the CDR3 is TGTGCCAGCAGCCCGACAGGGATGAACACTGAAGCTTTCTTT. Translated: CASSPTGMNTEAFF.

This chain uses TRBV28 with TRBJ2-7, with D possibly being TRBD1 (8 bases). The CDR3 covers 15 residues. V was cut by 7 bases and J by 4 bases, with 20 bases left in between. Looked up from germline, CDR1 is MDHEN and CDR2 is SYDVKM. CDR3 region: CASKGRGQATYEQYF. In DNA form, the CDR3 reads TGTGCCAGCAAAGGGAGGGGACAGGCTACTTACGAGCAGTACTTC.

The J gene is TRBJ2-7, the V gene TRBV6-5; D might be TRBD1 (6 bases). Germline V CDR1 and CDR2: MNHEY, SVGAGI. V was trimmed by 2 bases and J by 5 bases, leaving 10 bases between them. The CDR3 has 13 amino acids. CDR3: CASSYGGRDEQYF. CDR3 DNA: TGTGCCAGCAGTTACGGGGGCAGGGACGAGCAGTACTTC.

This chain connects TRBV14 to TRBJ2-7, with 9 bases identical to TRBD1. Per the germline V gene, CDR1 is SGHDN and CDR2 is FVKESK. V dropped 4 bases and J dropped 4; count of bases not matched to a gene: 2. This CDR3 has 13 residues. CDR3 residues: CASSRDRVYEQYF. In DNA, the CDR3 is TGTGCCAGCAGCCGGGACAGGGTTTACGAGCAGTACTTC.

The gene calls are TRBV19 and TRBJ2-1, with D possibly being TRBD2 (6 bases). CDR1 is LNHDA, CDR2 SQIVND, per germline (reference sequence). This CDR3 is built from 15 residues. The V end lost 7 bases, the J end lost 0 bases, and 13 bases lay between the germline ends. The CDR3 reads CASNGGSSSYNEQFF. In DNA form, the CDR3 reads TGTGCCAGTAATGGGGGGTCAAGCTCCTACAATGAGCAGTTCTTC.

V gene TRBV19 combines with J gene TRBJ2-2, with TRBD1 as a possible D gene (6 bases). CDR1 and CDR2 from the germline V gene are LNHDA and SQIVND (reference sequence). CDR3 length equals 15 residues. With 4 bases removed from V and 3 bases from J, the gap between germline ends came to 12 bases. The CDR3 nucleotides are TGTGCCAGTAGTACCCCCGGACAGCACACCGGGGAGCTGTTTTTT. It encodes CASSTPGQHTGELFF.

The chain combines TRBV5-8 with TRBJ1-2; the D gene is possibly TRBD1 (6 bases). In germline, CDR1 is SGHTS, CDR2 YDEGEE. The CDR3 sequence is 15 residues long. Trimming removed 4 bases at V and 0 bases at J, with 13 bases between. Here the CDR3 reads CASSQRTAPNYGYTF. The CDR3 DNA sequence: TGTGCCAGCAGCCAACGGACAGCACCTAACTATGGCTACACCTTC.

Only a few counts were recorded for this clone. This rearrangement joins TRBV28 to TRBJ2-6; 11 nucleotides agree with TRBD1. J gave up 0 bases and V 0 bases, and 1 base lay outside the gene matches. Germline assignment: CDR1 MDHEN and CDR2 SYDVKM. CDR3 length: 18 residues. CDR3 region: CASSLWGTGGSGANVLTF. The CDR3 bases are TGTGCCAGCAGTTTATGGGGGACAGGGGGCTCTGGGGCCAACGTCCTGACTTTC. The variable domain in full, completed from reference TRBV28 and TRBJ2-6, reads DVKVTQSSRYLVKRTGEKVFLECVQDMDHENMFWYRQDPGLGLRLIYFSYDVKMKEKGDIPEGYSVSREKKERFSLILESASTNQTSMYLCASSLWGTGGSGANVLTFGAGSRLTVL.

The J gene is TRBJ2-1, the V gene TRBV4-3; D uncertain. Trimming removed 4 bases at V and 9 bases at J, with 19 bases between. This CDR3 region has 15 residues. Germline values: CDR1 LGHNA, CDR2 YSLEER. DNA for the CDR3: TGCGCCAGCAGCCCTCAGGAGTCCGCGTGGAGTGAGCAGTTCTTC. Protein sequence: CASSPQESAWSEQFF.

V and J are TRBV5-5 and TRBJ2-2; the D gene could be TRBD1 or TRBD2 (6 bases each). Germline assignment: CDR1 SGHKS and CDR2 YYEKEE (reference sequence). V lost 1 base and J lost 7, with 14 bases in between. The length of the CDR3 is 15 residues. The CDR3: CASSLWGAQGGELFF. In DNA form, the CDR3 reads TGTGCCAGCAGCTTGTGGGGGGCGCAGGGCGGGGAGCTGTTTTTT.

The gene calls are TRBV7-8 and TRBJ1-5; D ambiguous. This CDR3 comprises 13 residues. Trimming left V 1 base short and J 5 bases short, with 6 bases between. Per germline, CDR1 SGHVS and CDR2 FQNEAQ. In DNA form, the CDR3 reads TGTGCCAGCAGCTTAGGAGGATATCAGCCCCAGCATTTT. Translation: CASSLGGYQPQHF.

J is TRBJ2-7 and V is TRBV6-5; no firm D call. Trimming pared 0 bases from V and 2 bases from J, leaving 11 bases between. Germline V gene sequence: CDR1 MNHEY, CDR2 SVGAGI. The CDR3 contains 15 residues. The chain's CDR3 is CASSYSYSSAYEQYF. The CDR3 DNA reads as TGTGCCAGCAGTTACTCGTATTCGTCAGCCTACGAGCAGTACTTC.